A single sample gave rise to the 10 T cell receptor beta chains below, sequenced in a study of T cell changes during pregnancy in multiple sclerosis. Repertoires were generated with immunoSEQ multiplex PCR, while TCRdb's copy carries only in-frame clones and drops some. This sample yields some 100,000 clones, of which approximately 94% are seen a single time; about 1.3% belongs to the top ten. The material was peripheral blood, obtained in the second trimester of pregnancy. The source of these receptors is a female donor with multiple sclerosis, enrolled in a pregnancy study.

In its sample, this clone was seen many times. The chain has TRBV27 and TRBJ2-3; 8 bases fit TRBD2. Germline V gives CDR1 MNHEY, CDR2 SMNVEV (reference sequence). The length of the CDR3 is 16 residues. Trimming cost V 1 base and J 0 bases; bases outside gene matches: 3. CDR3 region: CASSLWASGSTDTQYF. In nucleotides, the CDR3 is TGTGCCAGCAGTTTATGGGCTAGCGGGAGCACAGATACGCAGTATTTT.

This rearrangement joins TRBV19 to TRBJ1-2, with 9 bases lining up with TRBD1. The CDR3 sequence is 15 residues long. Germline lookup yields CDR1 LNHDA and CDR2 SQIVND (reference sequence). V dropped 7 bases and J dropped 0; count of bases not matched to a gene: 6. The CDR3 loop reads CASTRTGEANYGYTF. CDR3 DNA sequence: TGTGCCAGTACCCGGACAGGGGAAGCTAACTATGGCTACACCTTC.

J is TRBJ2-5 and V is TRBV4-1, with a tentative D call TRBD1 (5 bases). CDR3 size: 17 residues. Germline-derived CDR1 and CDR2 are MGHRA and YSYEKL. Trimming stripped 0 bases from V and 2 bases from J, with 16 bases between. CDR3 nucleotides: TGCGCCAGCAGCCAAGAAGGGCCTGGGGCACAGCAAGAGACCCAGTACTTC. Protein product: CASSQEGPGAQQETQYF.

The chain joins TRBV7-2 to TRBJ2-3, with TRBD1 matching 9 bases. This CDR3 region has 15 residues. V dropped 5 bases and J dropped 5; count of bases not matched to a gene: 8. Germline V gene data show CDR1 as SGHTA and CDR2 as FQGNSA. CDR3 region: CASSRDRGFVDTQYF. In nucleotides, the CDR3 is TGTGCCAGCAGCCGTGACAGGGGGTTTGTAGATACGCAGTATTTT.

The rearrangement uses TRBV4-2 and TRBJ2-3; 7 positions agree with TRBD2. Germline V CDR1 and CDR2: LGHNA, YNFKEQ. There are 15 residues in the CDR3. The junction had 3 bases not matched to a gene; V was cut back by 2 bases and J by 1 base. The CDR3: CASSQRSGGTDTQYF. The DNA for the CDR3 is TGTGCCAGCAGCCAAAGAAGCGGGGGCACAGATACGCAGTATTTT.

This chain uses TRBV6-1 with TRBJ2-7, with TRBD1 matching over 11 bases. The V gene end was trimmed by 1 base and the J gene end by 6 bases; junction bases not matched to a gene: 2. The CDR3 contains 14 residues. Germline V gene sequence: CDR1 MNHNS, CDR2 SASEGT. CDR3 in amino acids: CASSEGGTGGEQYF. The CDR3 bases are TGTGCCAGCAGTGAAGGCGGGACAGGGGGCGAGCAGTACTTC.

V is TRBV10-3 and J is TRBJ2-1; a weak D match, TRBD2 (6 bases). Germline values: CDR1 ENHRY, CDR2 SYGVKD. The length of the CDR3 is 15 residues. Trimming removed 3 bases from V and 2 bases from J, with 11 bases in between. CDR3 in DNA: TGTGCCATCAGTGAACGGGAGTCGACCTACAATGAGCAGTTCTTC. This translates into CAISERESTYNEQFF.

The chain couples TRBV11-1 to TRBJ1-6; a possible D gene is TRBD1 (5 bases). This CDR3 is built from 14 residues. Germline V gives CDR1 SGHAT, CDR2 FQDESV (reference sequence). V lost 1 base and J lost 10, with 11 bases in between. The CDR3 DNA sequence: TGTGCCAGCAGCTTAGACCAGGGTGACTCACCCCTCCACTTT. Protein product: CASSLDQGDSPLHF.

The rearrangement joins TRBV5-4 to TRBJ1-2; D uncertain. The CDR3 consists of 15 residues. V was clipped by 1 base and J by 4 bases, with 14 bases between them. Germline V gene data show CDR1 as SGHNT and CDR2 as YYREEE (reference sequence). As DNA, the CDR3 is TGTGCCAGCAGCTTGAGTCCAGACGTAGCCTATGGCTACACCTTC. This sequence encodes CASSLSPDVAYGYTF. Filled out from reference TRBV5-4 and TRBJ1-2, the complete variable domain reads ETGVTQSPTHLIKTRGQQVTLRCSSQSGHNTVSWYQQALGQGPQFIFQYYREEENGRGNFPPRFSGLQFPNYSSELNVNALELDDSALYLCASSLSPDVAYGYTFGSGTRLTVV.

This clone was seen just once. V and J are TRBV2 and TRBJ2-3; D gene unclear. Germline V lookup: CDR1 SNHLY, CDR2 FYNNEI. The CDR3 sequence is 17 residues long. V lost 3 bases, J lost 3 bases, and 19 bases lay in between. The CDR3 spells CASSEKKGTARTDTQYF. Written as DNA, the CDR3 is TGTGCCAGCAGTGAGAAAAAAGGAACAGCAAGAACAGATACGCAGTATTTT.